Presented here are 21 T cell receptor beta chains from one specimen sequenced in a study of blood T cell repertoires in COVID-19. The assay was immunoSEQ multiplex PCR, and TCRdb's table has in-frame clones only and misses some. Of a few hundred thousand clones in the sample, approximately 88% were seen once. Specimen: PBMCs or T cells enriched from blood (not recorded which). The receptors come from a woman aged 18-30 years who had recovered from COVID-19.

This sequence joins TRBV28 and TRBJ1-2; the match to TRBD1 covers 7 bases. The CDR3 length is 17 residues. The trim removed 6 bases at V and 0 bases at J, leaving 13 bases unmatched. Germline loops: CDR1 MDHEN, CDR2 SYDVKM. The CDR3 reads CASRDEDRPRPNYGYTF. The DNA of the CDR3 is TGTGCCAGCAGAGACGAGGACAGGCCCCGTCCTAACTATGGCTACACCTTC.

The gene calls are TRBV30 and TRBJ2-7, with 8 bases that match TRBD2. In germline, CDR1 is GTSNPN, CDR2 SVGIG (reference sequence). V lost 2 bases, J lost 4 bases, and 10 bases stayed unmatched. The CDR3 consists of 15 residues. The CDR3 is CAWSTYSGVVYEQYF. CDR3 nucleotides: TGTGCCTGGAGTACCTATAGCGGGGTGGTTTACGAGCAGTACTTC. Full variable domain (remainder filled in from reference TRBV30 and TRBJ2-7): SQTIHQWPATLVQPVGSPLSLECTVEGTSNPNLYWYRQAAGRGLQLLFYSVGIGQISSEVPQNLSASRPQDRQFILSSKKLLLSDSGFYLCAWSTYSGVVYEQYFGPGTRLTVT.

The J gene is TRBJ1-2, the V gene TRBV4-2; TRBD1 agrees at 7 bases. Trimming at V came to 0 bases and at J to 6 bases, leaving 10 bases not matched to a gene. CDR3 length equals 16 residues. Germline CDR1 reads LGHNA; CDR2 reads YNFKEQ. In DNA, the CDR3 is TGTGCCAGCAGCCAAGAATTAAGTCGGGACAGAGATGGCTACACCTTC. This translates into CASSQELSRDRDGYTF.

There are a few counts of this clone. CDR3 protein: CASSYGQGYTGELFF. The CDR3 coding sequence is TGTGCCAGCAGCTATGGACAGGGATACACCGGGGAGCTGTTTTTT. V and J are TRBV7-2 and TRBJ2-2; 8 bases fit TRBD1. The CDR3 is made up of 15 amino acids. Germline trimming cut 4 bases from V and 3 bases from J; bases unmatched to any gene: 4. Germline CDR1 is SGHTA and CDR2 is FQGNSA.

The gene calls are TRBV29-1 and TRBJ1-1, with a possible D match to TRBD1 (5 bases). Germline V lookup: CDR1 SQVTM, CDR2 ANQGSEA. This CDR3 has 13 amino acids. The CDR3 coding sequence is TGCAGTGTCTCCTTTTTGACAGACACTGAAGCTTTCTTT. This sequence encodes CSVSFLTDTEAFF.

The chain joins TRBV5-1 to TRBJ2-5; D remains unclear. CDR3 length: 16 residues. Between the trimmed V and J ends, which lost 4 bases and 3 bases, there was a span of 19 bases. CDR1 SGHRS and CDR2 YFSETQ come from the germline V gene. The CDR3 loop reads CASSPGGGFWEETQYF. Here the CDR3 DNA reads TGCGCCAGCAGCCCCGGCGGTGGGTTTTGGGAAGAGACCCAGTACTTC.

The chain recombines TRBV29-1 with TRBJ2-5, with D possibly TRBD1 on 7 matching bases. The CDR3 spans 15 residues. Germline CDR1 and CDR2: SQVTM and ANQGSEA. The V gene lost 5 bases and the J gene lost 0 bases, with 16 bases spanning the gap. For the CDR3, the DNA is TGCAGCGTTTCCCAGGGGGGCGCGGACCAAGAGACCCAGTACTTC. It yields the protein CSVSQGGADQETQYF.

The chain joins TRBV2 to TRBJ1-2; weak D call: TRBD1 (5 bases). V was pared by 5 bases and J by 6 bases, with 19 bases between. The CDR3 extends over 15 amino acids. From germline, CDR1 is SNHLY and CDR2 FYNNEI. As DNA, the CDR3 is TGTGCCAGCAGTCCGCGTTTCAGGGATTCGAATGGCTACACCTTC. Amino acids: CASSPRFRDSNGYTF.

As to this clone: Relative to the germline gene, one junction end is altered; a read error may explain this. This chain uses TRBV5-1 with TRBJ2-1; 9 positions match TRBD2. The germline CDR1 and CDR2 sequences are SGHRS and YFSETQ. The CDR3 extends over 14 amino acids. The DNA of the CDR3 is TGCGCCAGCAGCTTGGGACTAGCGGACAATGGGCAGTTCTTC. Encoded protein: CASSLGLADNGQFF.

The V call is TRBV6-5, the J call TRBJ1-4, with D possibly matching TRBD1 (6 bases). The CDR3 consists of 14 residues. Germline CDR1 reads MNHEY; CDR2 reads SVGAGI. The V gene lost 4 bases and the J gene lost 8 bases, with 14 bases spanning the gap. The CDR3 loop is CASSFDGQPEKLFF. In DNA form, the CDR3 reads TGTGCCAGCAGTTTTGACGGACAGCCGGAAAAACTGTTTTTT.

V gene TRBV9 combines with J gene TRBJ2-7; D uncertain. The CDR3 loop spans 14 amino acids. With 2 bases removed from V and 2 bases from J, the gap between germline ends came to 11 bases. Germline V gene sequence: CDR1 SGDLS, CDR2 YYNGEE. The CDR3 here is CASSVSTSTYEQYF. CDR3 bases: TGTGCCAGCAGCGTGTCGACAAGTACCTACGAGCAGTACTTC.

This clone was observed a single time. The CDR3 sequence: CASSRVGPGGIDTQYF. The CDR3 bases are TGTGCCAGCAGCCGGGTTGGGCCAGGGGGGATAGATACGCAGTATTTT. The V call is TRBV7-2, the J call TRBJ2-3; weak D call: TRBD1 (7 bases). The CDR3 contains 16 residues. Looked up from germline, CDR1 is SGHTA and CDR2 is FQGNSA. V lost 5 bases, J lost 5 bases, and 20 bases lay in between.

This clone has just one count. The chain has TRBV7-9 and TRBJ2-1; weak D call: TRBD1 (5 bases). This CDR3 has 17 residues. V was cut by 4 bases and J by 0 bases, with 16 bases left in between. Germline lookup yields CDR1 SEHNR and CDR2 FQNEAQ (reference sequence). CDR3 in amino acids: CASSSETGQSSYNEQFF. The DNA for the CDR3 is TGTGCCAGCAGCTCTGAAACAGGACAAAGCTCCTACAATGAGCAGTTCTTC.

This sequence joins TRBV21-1 and TRBJ1-3. TRBV21-1 constitutes a pseudogene. This CDR3 spans 20 amino acids. CDR3 bases: TGTGCCAGCAGCGGGGGGATGGACATAGACTTCCCGAGCTCTGGAAACACCATATATTTT. It encodes CASSGGMDIDFPSSGNTIYF.

This rearrangement joins TRBV3-1 (or the pseudogene TRBV3-2) to TRBJ2-2; a weak D match, TRBD1 (6 bases). The germline V and J ends were trimmed by 1 base and 6 bases, with 9 bases remaining between them. CDR1 LGHDT and CDR2 YNNKEL come from the germline V gene (reference sequence). The CDR3 covers 14 residues. This chain's CDR3 is CASSQGWGPGELFF. The CDR3 nucleotides read TGTGCCAGCAGCCAAGGATGGGGGCCCGGGGAGCTGTTTTTT.

The rearrangement uses TRBV5-4 and TRBJ2-7; 8 positions match TRBD2. The CDR3 consists of 17 residues. CDR1 is SGHNT and CDR2 is YYREEE in the germline V gene (reference sequence). Germline trimming cut 1 base from V and 4 bases from J; bases unmatched to any gene: 13. CDR3 amino acids: CASSLSARREVPYEQYF. The CDR3 region has the DNA TGTGCCAGCAGCTTGTCGGCGAGGCGGGAGGTACCTTACGAGCAGTACTTC.

The V and J genes are TRBV7-2 and TRBJ2-3, with 15 nucleotides matching TRBD2. V shed 5 bases, J shed 2 bases, and the junction held 5 bases outside the gene matches. This CDR3 is built from 17 residues. Germline V gene lookup returns CDR1 SGHTA and CDR2 FQGNSA. The CDR3 is CASSIGLAGGSTDTQYF. CDR3 nucleotides: TGTGCCAGCAGCATCGGACTAGCGGGAGGGTCCACAGATACGCAGTATTTT.

The rearrangement uses TRBV7-9 and TRBJ1-2; D call uncertain. The CDR3 is made up of 17 amino acids. The V gene's germline CDR1 is SEHNR and CDR2 FQNEAQ (reference sequence). V was pared by 1 base and J by 4 bases, with 19 bases between. Here the CDR3 reads CASSLVSRLFPLYGYTF. CDR3 in DNA: TGTGCCAGCAGCTTAGTCTCAAGACTCTTTCCCCTCTATGGCTACACCTTC.

The chain has TRBV4-1 and TRBJ2-3; 11 bases are shared with TRBD2. Germline assignment: CDR1 MGHRA and CDR2 YSYEKL. This CDR3 contains 16 residues. Trimming cost V 4 bases and J 1 base; bases outside gene matches: 4. The CDR3 loop is CASSLQLAGGTDTQYF. In DNA, the CDR3 is TGCGCCAGCAGCCTTCAACTAGCGGGGGGCACAGATACGCAGTATTTT.

The rearrangement links TRBV9 to TRBJ1-3; tentative D call: TRBD1 (5 bases). The ends were cut back, 1 base at V and 4 bases at J, with 12 bases in the middle. The CDR3 totals 15 residues. CDR1 is SGDLS and CDR2 is YYNGEE in the germline V gene. The CDR3 here is CASSVRGDAGNTIYF. The CDR3 DNA follows: TGTGCCAGCAGCGTACGGGGGGACGCGGGAAACACCATATATTTT.

The chain recombines TRBV27 with TRBJ1-1; D remains ambiguous. Germline values: CDR1 MNHEY, CDR2 SMNVEV (reference sequence). Trimming left V 2 bases short and J 7 bases short, with 14 bases between. The CDR3 contains 14 residues. In DNA, the CDR3 is TGTGCCAGCAGTTTACGGGTCTCACCGAATGAAGCTTTCTTT. Amino acid sequence: CASSLRVSPNEAFF.